This T cell receptor beta chain was sequenced during a study of beta chain features in type 1 diabetes. Across the study: Cell yields, gender and age were similar in healthy donors and patients. Whole-study findings and limits: For patients and controls alike, PCR might favor shorter templates to the same degree.

Germline V gene sequence: CDR1 SEHNR, CDR2 FQNEAQ (reference sequence). The length of the CDR3 is 14 residues. Between the trimmed V and J ends, which lost 7 bases and 7 bases, there was a span of 14 bases. The sequenced template was cDNA made from the entire isolated RNA. The assay was immunoSEQ multiplex PCR, and TCRdb's table has in-frame clones only and misses some. The sample includes around 450,000 clones, 10% to 12% seen only once; the top ten take roughly 0.046%. This clone has at least ten counts. Its target is unknown. The receptor was isolated from a young woman in good health. The V gene is TRBV7-9, the J gene TRBJ1-6; a weak D match, TRBD1 (6 bases). Sequencing was done on a sample of naive CD4+ T cells from blood. This chain's CDR3 is CASTTDRWNSPLHF. The CDR3 DNA is TGTGCCAGCACCACTGACAGGTGGAATTCACCCCTCCACTTT.